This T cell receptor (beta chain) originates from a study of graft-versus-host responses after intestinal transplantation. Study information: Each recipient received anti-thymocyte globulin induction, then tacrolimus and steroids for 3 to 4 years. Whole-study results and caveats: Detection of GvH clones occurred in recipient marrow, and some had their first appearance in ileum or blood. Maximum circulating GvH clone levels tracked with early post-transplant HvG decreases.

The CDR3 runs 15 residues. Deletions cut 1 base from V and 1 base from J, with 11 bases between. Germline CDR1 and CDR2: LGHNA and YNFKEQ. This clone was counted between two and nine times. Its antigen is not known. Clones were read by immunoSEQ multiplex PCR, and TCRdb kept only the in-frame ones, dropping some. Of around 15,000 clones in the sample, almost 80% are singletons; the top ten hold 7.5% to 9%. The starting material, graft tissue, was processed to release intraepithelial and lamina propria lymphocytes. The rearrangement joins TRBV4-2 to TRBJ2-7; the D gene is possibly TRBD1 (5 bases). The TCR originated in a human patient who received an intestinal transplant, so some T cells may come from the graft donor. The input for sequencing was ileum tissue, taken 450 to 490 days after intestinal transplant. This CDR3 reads CASSQGGAVSYEQYF. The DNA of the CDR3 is TGTGCCAGCAGCCAAGGGGGCGCGGTATCCTACGAGCAGTACTTC.